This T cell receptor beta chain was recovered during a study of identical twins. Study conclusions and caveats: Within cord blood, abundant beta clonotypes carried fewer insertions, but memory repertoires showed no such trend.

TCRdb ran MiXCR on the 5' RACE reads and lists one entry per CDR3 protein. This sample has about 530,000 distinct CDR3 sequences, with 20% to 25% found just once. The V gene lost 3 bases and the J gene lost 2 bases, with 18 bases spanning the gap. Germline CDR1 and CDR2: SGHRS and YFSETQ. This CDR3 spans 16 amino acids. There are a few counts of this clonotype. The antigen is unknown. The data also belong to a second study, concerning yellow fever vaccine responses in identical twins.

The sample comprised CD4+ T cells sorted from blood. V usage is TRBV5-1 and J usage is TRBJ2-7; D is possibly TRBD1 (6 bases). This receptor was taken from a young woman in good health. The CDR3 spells CASSSSGTLGTYEQYF. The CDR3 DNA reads TGCGCCAGCAGCTCATCCGGGACACTGGGGACCTACGAGCAGTACTTC.